The table lists the clone carrying this T cell receptor (beta chain) with a few counts. Antigen unknown. V was clipped by 0 bases and J by 1 base, with 6 bases between them. CDR3 length: 14 amino acids. The germline V gene encodes CDR1 SGHTA and CDR2 FQGNSA. The data stem from a study of CD8 T cells in ankylosing spondylitis. TCRdb passed the 5' RACE reads through MiXCR, listing each CDR3 protein once. The sample gives about 400,000 distinct CDR3 sequences, 20% to 25% of which show up once; roughly a sixth is in the top ten. Study conclusions and caveats: Seemingly distinctive of ankylosing spondylitis blood was a TCR beta motif formed by eight highly homologous variants. Peripheral blood samples showed relatively rare disease-linked clones, and these clones were CD8+.

Sequenced input: blood, either unsorted or a sorted T cell fraction (not recorded which). The receptor was derived from a male donor with ankylosing spondylitis. This chain joins TRBV7-2 and TRBJ1-1; D not resolved. CDR3 sequence reads: CASSLAMENTEAFF. The CDR3 bases are TGTGCCAGCAGCTTAGCGATGGAGAACACTGAAGCTTTCTTT.